These 4 T cell receptor beta chains were all obtained from the same sample, sequenced in a study of control samples from healthy donors and cancer patients. This table comes from immunoSEQ multiplex PCR, and its TCRdb copy is limited to in-frame clones, with some not included. The sample consists of tens of thousands of clones, approximately 91% of them appearing once. Source material: PBMCs. The receptors were sampled from a woman between 45 and 60 years old with colorectal cancer.

The genes are TRBV2 and TRBJ1-5; TRBD1 matches 9 bases. The CDR3 length is 15 residues. In germline, CDR1 is SNHLY, CDR2 FYNNEI. The trim removed 5 bases at V and 7 bases at J, leaving 9 bases unmatched. CDR3 DNA sequence: TGTGCCAGCAGTCCAGGACAGGGGAAGAGACAGCCCCAGCATTTT. This sequence encodes CASSPGQGKRQPQHF.

This clone was seen just once. This rearrangement joins TRBV6-6 to TRBJ2-1; 7 bases line up with TRBD1. The CDR3 runs to 16 residues. CDR1 MNHNY and CDR2 SVGAGI come from the germline V gene (reference sequence). Losses at the gene ends were 6 bases for V and 3 bases for J; bases not matched to a gene: 11. The CDR3 nucleotides are TGTGCCAGCAGCACCTTCCGACAGGGCAGCTACAATGAGCAGTTCTTC. As protein: CASSTFRQGSYNEQFF.

This clone appeared a few times. This sequence joins TRBV4-1 and TRBJ2-2, with D unresolved. V gave up 0 bases and J gave up 0 bases, with 14 bases separating them. Germline CDR1 reads MGHRA; CDR2 reads YSYEKL. CDR3 length: 18 residues. CDR3 bases: TGCGCCAGCAGCCAAGAAATCCCAGGAAGCGCGAACACCGGGGAGCTGTTTTTT. Translating gives CASSQEIPGSANTGELFF.

The chain has TRBV10-2 and TRBJ1-2; D is possibly TRBD1 (6 bases). The germline V and J ends were trimmed by 3 bases and 3 bases, with 11 bases remaining between them. In germline, CDR1 is WSHSY, CDR2 SAAADI. The CDR3 totals 14 residues. The CDR3: CASSEIGGDYGYTF. In DNA, the CDR3 is TGCGCCAGCAGTGAAATAGGGGGAGACTATGGCTACACCTTC.